This TCR beta chain derives from a study of cytomegalovirus exposure and HLA in healthy donors. The germline gives CDR1 SGHRS, CDR2 YFSETQ. Trimming stripped 2 bases from V and 3 bases from J, with 12 bases between. The CDR3 runs to 15 residues. Study-wide results and caveats: A later examination showed that TCR association rates differed by HLA locus, with DRB1 most and HLA-C fewest.

The PCR employed 60 Vbeta primers together with 13 Jbeta primers. Method: immunoSEQ multiplex PCR; TCRdb's copy keeps in-frame clones and lacks some. The sample records approximately 150,000 clones, about 84% being singletons. As to this clone: Antigen: not known.

Sequencing was performed on PBMCs. The origin of this receptor is a man aged 50 to 59 in good health and CMV-seropositive. The rearrangement links TRBV5-1 to TRBJ2-1; a weak D match, TRBD2 (6 bases). This CDR3 reads CASSFPRAGYNEQFF. As DNA, the CDR3 is TGCGCCAGCAGCTTCCCCCGAGCGGGCTACAATGAGCAGTTCTTC.